One and the same sample provided the 21 T cell receptor beta chains below, sequenced in a study of shared clonotypes between healthy human individuals. Sequenced by immunoSEQ multiplex PCR; TCRdb stores in-frame clones only, minus some. Among 2,100,000 or so clones, around 95% were seen once, and the ten largest hold roughly 0.13%. The sample consisted of naive CD4+ T cells sorted from blood. Subset defined: CD45RA+ positively selected. These receptors were obtained from a man in his late teens or twenties in good health.

V gene TRBV5-4 combines with J gene TRBJ2-5; maybe TRBD2 (6 bases). The germline V gene encodes CDR1 SGHNT and CDR2 YYREEE (reference sequence). Trimming left V 1 base short and J 5 bases short, with 12 bases between. The CDR3 has 14 residues. The DNA of the CDR3 is TGTGCCAGCAGCTTGCAGGGAGGAGATGAGACCCAGTACTTC. Translation: CASSLQGGDETQYF.

This clone was seen just once. This rearrangement joins TRBV7-2 to TRBJ1-3, with D unresolved. Deletions cut 4 bases from V and 2 bases from J, with 12 bases between. CDR3 size: 15 residues. Germline V gene lookup returns CDR1 SGHTA and CDR2 FQGNSA. CDR3 DNA sequence: TGTGCCAGCAGCTGGGCCCCGTCCCCTGGAAACACCATATATTTT. Amino acid sequence: CASSWAPSPGNTIYF.

The CDR3 protein is CATSRPGPVAYTF. The DNA of the CDR3 is TGTGCCACCAGCAGACCCGGACCGGTAGCGTACACCTTC. V is TRBV15 and J is TRBJ1-2; D gene unclear. CDR1 LNHNV and CDR2 YYDKDF come from the germline V gene (reference sequence). Trimming took off 2 bases at V and 11 bases at J, with 15 bases between the two ends. The CDR3 is 13 amino acids.

The chain couples TRBV6-1 to TRBJ2-2; D call uncertain. This CDR3 is built from 14 residues. Trimming shortened V by 6 bases and J by 1 base, and 9 bases separated the two germline ends. From germline, CDR1 is MNHNS and CDR2 SASEGT. CDR3 residues: CASRHQGNTGELFF. CDR3 nucleotide sequence: TGTGCCAGCAGGCATCAAGGGAACACCGGGGAGCTGTTTTTT.

This clone was counted a single time. The rearrangement links TRBV18 to TRBJ2-7, with TRBD2 identical over 7 bases. The V and J ends lost 3 bases and 4 bases, in that order; junction bases with no gene match: 9. Germline CDR1 is KGHSH and CDR2 is LQKENI. CDR3 size: 15 residues. CDR3 coding DNA: TGTGCCAGCTCACCCGCTAGCGGAGGGGAATACGAGCAGTACTTC. As protein: CASSPASGGEYEQYF.

The chain combines TRBV7-3 with TRBJ2-3; TRBD1 matches 7 bases. Germline V gene data show CDR1 as SGHTA and CDR2 as FQGTGA. V was pared by 3 bases and J by 11 bases, with 5 bases of the junction left unmatched. The CDR3 spans 12 residues. The CDR3 reads CASSFRTGRQYF. Here the CDR3 DNA reads TGTGCCAGCAGCTTTCGGACAGGCCGGCAGTATTTT. The full variable domain, with the rest looked up from reference TRBV7-3 and TRBJ2-3, is GAGVSQTPSNKVTEKGKYVELRCDPISGHTALYWYRQSLGQGPEFLIYFQGTGAADDSGLPNDRFFAVRPEGSVSTLKIQRTERGDSAVYLCASSFRTGRQYFGPGTRLTVL.

This chain connects TRBV7-2 to TRBJ1-1; D may be TRBD1 (5 bases). Germline lookup yields CDR1 SGHTA and CDR2 FQGNSA. The V end lost 7 bases, the J end lost 4 bases, and 16 bases lay between the germline ends. This CDR3 is built from 14 residues. The CDR3 DNA follows: TGTGCCAGCACCCCCCTTCCGGGGGGCACTGAAGCTTTCTTT. Translation gives CASTPLPGGTEAFF.

The chain couples TRBV27 to TRBJ1-6, with D tentatively TRBD1 (6 bases). Germline assignment: CDR1 MNHEY and CDR2 SMNVEV (reference sequence). The CDR3 consists of 12 residues. Trimming removed 4 bases at V and 12 bases at J, with 10 bases between. The DNA of the CDR3 is TGTGCCAGCAGTTCAACAGGGATACCCCTCCACTTT. Protein sequence: CASSSTGIPLHF.

The genes are TRBV10-3 and TRBJ2-6; D gene ambiguous. Germline loops: CDR1 ENHRY, CDR2 SYGVKD. The CDR3 has 15 amino acids. V was shortened by 3 bases and J by 0 bases, with 6 bases between the two germline ends. Here the CDR3 reads CAISEQLSGANVLTF. Here the CDR3 DNA reads TGTGCCATCAGTGAACAGCTCTCTGGGGCCAACGTCCTGACTTTC.

The rearrangement joins TRBV19 to TRBJ2-5, with 7 bases lining up with TRBD2. Germline CDR1 and CDR2: LNHDA and SQIVND (reference sequence). The V segment lost 9 bases and the J segment 5 bases; nucleotides outside the gene matches: 18. This CDR3 region has 16 residues. The chain's CDR3 is CARGTGRAKGRETQYF. The CDR3 region has the DNA TGTGCCAGGGGAACTGGGAGGGCTAAGGGAAGGGAGACCCAGTACTTC. Variable domain in full (rest from reference TRBV19 and TRBJ2-5): DGGITQSPKYLFRKEGQNVTLSCEQNLNHDAMYWYRQDPGQGLRLIYYSQIVNDFQKGDIAEGYSVSREKKESFPLTVTSAQKNPTAFYLCARGTGRAKGRETQYFGPGTRLLVL.

The chain combines TRBV18 with TRBJ1-2; tentative D call: TRBD1 (5 bases). Per germline, CDR1 KGHSH and CDR2 LQKENI. V lost 3 bases to trimming and J lost 8 bases, with 22 bases between them. This CDR3 is built from 16 residues. The CDR3: CASSPGNNRGEGGYTF. The CDR3 nucleotides are TGTGCCAGCTCACCGGGCAATAACAGAGGGGAAGGCGGCTACACCTTC. Filled out from reference TRBV18 and TRBJ1-2, the complete variable domain reads NAGVMQNPRHLVRRRGQEARLRCSPMKGHSHVYWYRQLPEEGLKFMVYLQKENIIDESGMPKERFSAEFPKEGPSILRIQQVVRGDSAAYFCASSPGNNRGEGGYTFGSGTRLTVV.

V gene TRBV6-1 combines with J gene TRBJ2-7, with TRBD1 identical over 7 bases. The germline V gene encodes CDR1 MNHNS and CDR2 SASEGT. The CDR3 totals 15 residues. The V segment lost 3 bases and the J segment 0 bases; nucleotides outside the gene matches: 5. The CDR3 here is CASSDGDRASYEQYF. DNA for the CDR3: TGTGCCAGCAGTGACGGGGACAGAGCCTCCTACGAGCAGTACTTC.

The chain has TRBV10-3 and TRBJ1-6; 9 bases are shared with TRBD1. The CDR3 has 14 residues. Germline lookup yields CDR1 ENHRY and CDR2 SYGVKD. V lost 4 bases to trimming and J lost 5 bases; unmatched junction nucleotides: 0. CDR3 amino acids: CAISGDRDNSPLHF. The CDR3 bases are TGTGCCATCAGTGGGGACAGGGATAATTCACCCCTCCACTTT.

CDR3 coding DNA: TGTGCCAGCAGCTCCAGGGTCCGGTCTGGAAACACCATATATTTT. Amino acids: CASSSRVRSGNTIYF. The V gene is TRBV5-8, the J gene TRBJ1-3; a weak D match, TRBD1 (5 bases). CDR1 is SGHTS, CDR2 YDEGEE, per germline. Trimming pared 3 bases from V and 1 base from J, leaving 11 bases between. This CDR3 has 15 amino acids.

This chain connects TRBV5-1 to TRBJ1-6; TRBD1 aligns across 9 bases. The CDR3 loop spans 15 amino acids. In germline, CDR1 is SGHRS, CDR2 YFSETQ. Losses at the gene ends were 4 bases for V and 6 bases for J; bases not matched to a gene: 5. The CDR3 region is CASSPGTGSNSPLHF. CDR3 bases: TGCGCCAGCAGCCCGGGGACAGGGAGTAATTCACCCCTCCACTTT.

The chain has TRBV6-1 and TRBJ2-1; possibly TRBD1 for D (6 bases). V was trimmed by 4 bases and J by 6 bases, leaving 13 bases between them. The germline V gene encodes CDR1 MNHNS and CDR2 SASEGT. The CDR3 is made up of 14 amino acids. CDR3 coding DNA: TGTGCCAGCAGTGGACAGGCCATCATCAATGAGCAGTTCTTC. This encodes CASSGQAIINEQFF.

In this sample, this clone turned up once. Other nucleotide sequences from this sample produce the same CDR3. The chain is built from TRBV5-1 and TRBJ1-3; tentatively, D is TRBD1 (5 bases). Germline CDR1 is SGHRS and CDR2 is YFSETQ. With 2 bases removed from V and 0 bases from J, the gap between germline ends came to 6 bases. The CDR3 loop spans 14 amino acids. DNA for the CDR3: TGCGCCAGCAGCTTTGGGGCCTCTGGAAACACCATATATTTT. Translating gives CASSFGASGNTIYF.

The chain links TRBV5-1 to TRBJ2-5, with 10 bases lining up with TRBD2. Germline lookup yields CDR1 SGHRS and CDR2 YFSETQ. The CDR3 is made up of 14 amino acids. J was trimmed by 3 bases and V by 5 bases; bases with no gene match: 4. CDR3 in DNA: TGCGCCAGCAGAAGAAGCGGGGGGGAAGAGACCCAGTACTTC. It is translated as CASRRSGGEETQYF.

This sequence joins TRBV5-4 and TRBJ2-3; either TRBD1 or TRBD2 may fit D (5 bases each). Germline-derived CDR1 and CDR2 are SGHNT and YYREEE (reference sequence). Deletions cut 0 bases from V and 6 bases from J, with 17 bases between. This CDR3 has 16 amino acids. Here the CDR3 reads CASSLVGGELWDTQYF. The CDR3 bases are TGTGCCAGCAGCTTGGTTGGGGGAGAGCTGTGGGATACGCAGTATTTT.

V usage is TRBV6-5 and J usage is TRBJ1-6, with a weak D call TRBD1 (6 bases). V was trimmed by 6 bases and J by 9 bases, leaving 12 bases between them. There are 13 residues in the CDR3. Germline assignment: CDR1 MNHEY and CDR2 SVGAGI. The CDR3 DNA reads TGTGCCAGCAGGTCAGGGGTAGGTTCACCCCTCCACTTT. Translation: CASRSGVGSPLHF.

V gene TRBV5-4 combines with J gene TRBJ2-5; possibly TRBD2 for D (6 bases). The germline V and J ends were trimmed by 6 bases and 4 bases, with 19 bases remaining between them. Germline CDR1 SGHNT, CDR2 YYREEE (reference sequence). CDR3 length equals 15 residues. CDR3 sequence: CASTGGLAFPETQYF. DNA of the CDR3: TGTGCCAGCACCGGTGGGCTAGCGTTTCCAGAGACCCAGTACTTC.